The T cell receptor beta chain described here comes from a study of blood T cell repertoires in COVID-19. Whole-study context: Researchers got acute and convalescent COVID-19 samples from the United States, Italy and Spain. Sources were T cells, B-cell-depleted T cells, or PBMCs; the material itself was cDNA or gDNA.

Authors' data handling: Reference gene primer amplification gave estimated nucleated cell counts. Some clones are missing from TCRdb's copy, which holds only in-frame ones; the method was immunoSEQ multiplex PCR. D and trimming were read from the DNA, whereas the V and J calls and clone size are those reported in that table. The repertoire holds tens of thousands of clones, with about 91% as singletons. The germline CDR1 and CDR2 sequences are SGHKS and YYEKEE (reference sequence). The germline V and J ends were trimmed by 9 bases and 1 base, with 16 bases remaining between them. The CDR3 has 14 residues.

This receptor was identified in a woman over 75 with acute or convalescent COVID-19. The chain joins TRBV5-5 to TRBJ2-5; D is unresolved. The sequenced sample consisted of peripheral blood. For the CDR3, the DNA is TGTGCCACACGTCGAATGGGCAGCCAAGAGACCCAGTACTTC. Protein: CATRRMGSQETQYF.